The following is a T cell receptor (beta chain) sequence with its context. What it binds is not known. The entry originates in a study of monozygotic twins with inflammatory bowel disease. Study results and caveats: With others, IBD patients shared fewer clonotypes than healthy twins did, especially with disease activity. The inverse Simpson measure of TCRbeta diversity was lower in IBD patients than in healthy co-twins.

This CDR3 is built from 15 residues. In germline, CDR1 is LNHDA, CDR2 SQIVND (reference sequence). Per individual sample, eight separate reactions were used to make cDNA. TCRdb re-called the 5' RACE reads and gives one entry per CDR3 protein, without DNA. With 440,000 or so distinct CDR3 sequences in the sample, the ten largest clones hold 2% to 3%. The chain joins TRBV19 to TRBJ2-3; the TRBD1 assignment by TCRdb is unverifiable without DNA. Sequenced material: blood. This sequence originates from a human donor with ulcerative colitis or Crohn's disease, or a healthy co-twin of an affected twin (not recorded which). CDR3 in amino acids: CASSMTRGLTDTQYF.